The table lists the clone carrying this TCR beta chain with many counts. Its antigen is as yet unknown. V trimming: 6 bases; J trimming: 6 bases; junction bases outside the gene matches: 11. The CDR3 runs to 14 residues. The sample comes from a study of T-cell reconstitution after alpha-beta-depleted transplantation in children. Unique molecular identifiers were incorporated when the TCRbeta library was constructed. TCRdb re-called the PCR reads through MiXCR, storing one row per CDR3 protein. This table has around 450,000 distinct CDR3 sequences, roughly 16% appearing once. Study-wide findings and caveats: One year after transplant, T-cell counts and diversity came mostly from newly produced T cells. Expanded clones from the graft, numbering several hundred, reportedly supplied alpha-beta T cells about two months after transplant. Elevated TCRbeta diversity at day 60 was traced, in some patients, to surviving recipient T cells and thymic progenitors.

The specimen comprised PBMCs, mostly from graft donor cells, sampled 360 days after TCRalphabeta/CD19-depleted stem cell transplant. This sequence joins TRBV12-3 or TRBV12-4 and TRBJ2-7; 7 positions agree with TRBD1. This TCR derives from a boy younger than two who had a stem cell transplant for Wiskott-Aldrich syndrome, so the T cells may come from the graft donor. This chain's CDR3 is CASRLQGEKREQYF. Here the CDR3 DNA reads TGTGCCAGCAGGTTGCAGGGGGAGAAGCGCGAGCAGTACTTC.